These 20 T cell receptor beta chains originate from one sample sequenced in a study of monozygotic twins with inflammatory bowel disease. From the 5' RACE reads, TCRdb lists one entry per CDR3 protein and no DNA. Its table lists 150,000 or so distinct CDR3 sequences. What was sequenced was blood. The receptor source for this set is a human donor with ulcerative colitis or Crohn's disease, or a healthy co-twin of an affected twin (not recorded which).

CDR3 amino acids: CSARADAYGYTF. The rearrangement links TRBV20-1 to TRBJ1-2. CDR3 length: 12 amino acids. Germline CDR1 reads DFQATT; CDR2 reads SNEGSKA (reference sequence).

J is TRBJ1-1 and V is TRBV7-9. The CDR3 spans 14 residues. The germline gives CDR1 SEHNR, CDR2 FQNEAQ (reference sequence). The chain's CDR3 is CASSTIVGSTEAFF.

V and J are TRBV28 and TRBJ2-6. Germline V gives CDR1 MDHEN, CDR2 SYDVKM. The CDR3 covers 16 residues. CDR3 loop: CASSTLHLSGANVLTF. The full variable domain, in which reference TRBV28 and TRBJ2-6 provide the parts outside the CDR3, is DVKVTQSSRYLVKRTGEKVFLECVQDMDHENMFWYRQDPGLGLRLIYFSYDVKMKEKGDIPEGYSVSREKKERFSLILESASTNQTSMYLCASSTLHLSGANVLTFGAGSRLTVL.

The chain couples TRBV5-5 to TRBJ1-5; TCRdb outputs TRBD1, but without DNA this stays unchecked. The CDR3 is 15 amino acids. Germline V gene data show CDR1 as SGHKS and CDR2 as YYEKEE (reference sequence). This chain's CDR3 is CASSGGPGGNQPQHF.

This chain uses TRBV18 with TRBJ2-1; with no DNA, the TCRdb D assignment of TRBD2 cannot be verified. The CDR3 sequence is 13 residues long. Germline V gene data show CDR1 as KGHSH and CDR2 as LQKENI. The CDR3 sequence: CASSPRLGNEQFF.

The chain employs TRBV7-3 and TRBJ2-6; TCRdb's D call of TRBD1 is untestable without DNA. CDR3 length: 15 residues. CDR1 is SGHTA and CDR2 is FQGTGA in the germline V gene. CDR3 protein: CASSWDSSGANVLTF.

The J gene is TRBJ2-4, the V gene TRBV9; TCRdb's D gene call, TRBD2, goes unchecked for lack of DNA. This CDR3 contains 15 residues. Germline values: CDR1 SGDLS, CDR2 YYNGEE. This CDR3 is CASSVAASGREDQYF.

The CDR3 reads CASSFPGLAGGRTLTDTQYF. The rearrangement joins TRBV11-1 to TRBJ2-3; absent DNA, TCRdb's TRBD2 call cannot be checked. CDR1 and CDR2 (germline): SGHAT, FQDESV (reference sequence). The CDR3 has 20 amino acids. Full variable domain (remainder filled in from reference TRBV11-1 and TRBJ2-3): EAEVAQSPRYKITEKSQAVAFWCDPISGHATLYWYRQILGQGPELLVQFQDESVVDDSQLPKDRFSAERLKGVDSTLKIQPAELGDSAMYLCASSFPGLAGGRTLTDTQYFGPGTRLTVL.

The gene calls are TRBV12-3 or TRBV12-4 and TRBJ1-1; TCRdb's D call of TRBD1 is untestable without DNA. This CDR3 region has 14 residues. The CDR3 sequence is CASSLGGLGTEAFF.

The chain has TRBV27 and TRBJ2-3; with no DNA, the TCRdb D assignment of TRBD2 cannot be verified. The CDR3 covers 18 residues. The germline V gene has CDR1 MNHEY and CDR2 SMNVEV (reference sequence). CDR3 in amino acids: CASSYYAGTSGSTDTQYF.

The genes are TRBV5-1 and TRBJ2-3; without DNA, the TCRdb call of TRBD1 cannot be checked. Germline CDR1 SGHRS, CDR2 YFSETQ. The CDR3 totals 14 residues. The CDR3 sequence is CASAGQGRTDTQYF.

V and J are TRBV5-5 and TRBJ2-7; the TCRdb call, TRBD1, lacks DNA for checking. The CDR3 totals 15 residues. Germline CDR1 reads SGHKS; CDR2 reads YYEKEE (reference sequence). CDR3 in amino acids: CASSLVPGQNYEQYF.

This chain links TRBV20-1 with TRBJ2-1; the D call of TRBD2 rests on TCRdb alone, since no DNA is present to check it. Germline loops: CDR1 DFQATT, CDR2 SNEGSKA (reference sequence). This CDR3 region has 14 residues. This chain's CDR3 is CSARLAGRYNEQFF.

The V gene is TRBV5-1, the J gene TRBJ2-7. The germline V gene has CDR1 SGHRS and CDR2 YFSETQ. This CDR3 region has 14 residues. The CDR3 sequence is CASSLVQGPNEQYF.

CDR3 amino acids: CASKSGQNYGYTF. The V gene is TRBV6-5, the J gene TRBJ1-2; absent DNA, TCRdb's TRBD1 call cannot be checked. The germline V gene has CDR1 MNHEY and CDR2 SVGAGI. CDR3 size: 13 residues.

This rearrangement joins TRBV15 to TRBJ2-2; TCRdb proposes TRBD1, but this gene call is untestable without DNA. This CDR3 has 17 residues. Germline CDR1 is LNHNV and CDR2 is YYDKDF (reference sequence). The CDR3 is CATSRITGVKNTGELFF.

The chain uses TRBV9 and TRBJ2-6. The CDR3 sequence is 15 residues long. Germline V CDR1 and CDR2: SGDLS, YYNGEE. CDR3: CASSGQISGANVLTF.

The chain has TRBV30 and TRBJ1-1. In germline, CDR1 is GTSNPN, CDR2 SVGIG (reference sequence). The CDR3 is 12 residues long. The CDR3 sequence is CAWSGSVREAFF.

The chain is built from TRBV27 and TRBJ2-3; TCRdb's D gene call, TRBD1, goes unchecked for lack of DNA. Germline V lookup: CDR1 MNHEY, CDR2 SMNVEV (reference sequence). This CDR3 comprises 15 residues. CDR3 sequence: CASSLQGLISDTQYF.

This rearrangement joins TRBV27 to TRBJ2-6; TCRdb gives TRBD1 as the D gene, but with no DNA this cannot be confirmed. Germline V gene data show CDR1 as MNHEY and CDR2 as SMNVEV (reference sequence). This CDR3 spans 15 amino acids. Here the CDR3 reads CASTLDRFGANVLTF.